These 21 T cell receptor beta chains came from one sample sequenced in a study of PD-L1 blockade in urothelial cancer. Using immunoSEQ multiplex PCR, the repertoire was profiled, and TCRdb retains in-frame clones only, with some absent. The sample contains roughly 74,000 clones, 75% to 90% of which appear only once. The input for sequencing was PBMCs, taken around atezolizumab (anti-PD-L1) treatment. These receptor sequences come from an older woman with urothelial cancer.

This sequence joins TRBV11-3 and TRBJ2-7; 7 bases match TRBD2. V lost 0 bases, J lost 3 bases, and 2 bases stayed unmatched. The CDR3 loop spans 14 amino acids. Germline CDR1 SGHNT, CDR2 YENEEA. The CDR3 DNA is TGTGCCAGCAGCTTAGAGGGAGGGGACTACGAGCAGTACTTC. Translated, it gives CASSLEGGDYEQYF. Looking up the rest from reference TRBV11-3 and TRBJ2-7 gives the full variable domain: EAGVVQSPRYKIIEKKQPVAFWCNPISGHNTLYWYLQNLGQGPELLIRYENEEAVDDSQLPKDRFSAERLKGVDSTLKIQPAELGDSAVYLCASSLEGGDYEQYFGPGTRLTVT.

This chain joins TRBV7-2 and TRBJ1-4; possibly TRBD1 for D (6 bases). Germline V gene sequence: CDR1 SGHTA, CDR2 FQGNSA. This CDR3 has 15 amino acids. The V and J ends lost 3 bases and 2 bases respectively, with 10 bases between them. CDR3 nucleotides: TGTGCCAGCAGCTTCAGGGGATCCACTAATGAAAAACTGTTTTTT. Protein product: CASSFRGSTNEKLFF.

This chain links TRBV4-3 with TRBJ2-1; 7 bases are shared with TRBD2. After removal of 4 bases from V and 5 bases from J, the junction contained 23 bases not matched to a gene. The CDR3 runs to 20 residues. Germline CDR1 LGHNA, CDR2 YSLEER. This CDR3 is CASSREVQQFQTSYNNEQFF. The DNA of the CDR3 is TGCGCCAGCAGCCGAGAGGTTCAACAATTCCAGACTAGCTATAACAATGAGCAGTTCTTC.

The chain uses TRBV2 and TRBJ1-1; D not certain. The CDR3 consists of 13 residues. Germline values: CDR1 SNHLY, CDR2 FYNNEI. V was pared by 2 bases and J by 1 base, with 5 bases between. The CDR3 DNA is TGTGCCAGCAGTGAAAGAGAGAACACTGAAGCTTTCTTT. Its translation is CASSERENTEAFF. Full variable domain (missing parts from reference TRBV2 and TRBJ1-1): EPEVTQTPSHQVTQMGQEVILRCVPISNHLYFYWYRQILGQKVEFLVSFYNNEISEKSEIFDDQFSVERPDGSNFTLKIRSTKLEDSAMYFCASSERENTEAFFGQGTRLTVV.

The chain has TRBV7-9 and TRBJ1-1, with 10 nucleotides matching TRBD1. The V gene's germline CDR1 is SEHNR and CDR2 FQNEAQ (reference sequence). V dropped 4 bases and J dropped 3; count of bases not matched to a gene: 2. This CDR3 is 14 amino acids long. The CDR3 nucleotides are TGTGCCAGCAGCTGGACAGGGGGAGACACTGAAGCTTTCTTT. It specifies CASSWTGGDTEAFF.

The CDR3 reads CASSRMTGSGYTF. CDR3 bases: TGTGCCAGCAGCCGGATGACAGGGAGCGGCTACACCTTC. The chain has TRBV14 and TRBJ1-2; 7 bases map to TRBD1. From germline, CDR1 is SGHDN and CDR2 FVKESK. The CDR3 runs to 13 residues. The V gene end was trimmed by 4 bases and the J gene end by 8 bases; junction bases not matched to a gene: 7. Filled out from reference TRBV14 and TRBJ1-2, the complete variable domain reads EAGVTQFPSHSVIEKGQTVTLRCDPISGHDNLYWYRRVMGKEIKFLLHFVKESKQDESGMPNNRFLAERTGGTYSTLKVQPAELEDSGVYFCASSRMTGSGYTFGSGTRLTVV.

This sequence joins TRBV5-1 and TRBJ1-3; tentatively, D is TRBD1 (6 bases). Looked up from germline, CDR1 is SGHRS and CDR2 is YFSETQ. The CDR3 sequence is 13 residues long. V was shortened by 5 bases and J by 4 bases, with 10 bases between the two germline ends. The CDR3 nucleotides read TGCGCCAGCAGGGACAGCCTGGGAAACACCATATATTTT. Translation: CASRDSLGNTIYF.

This chain links TRBV19 with TRBJ2-6; D remains ambiguous. V was clipped by 0 bases and J by 0 bases, with 12 bases between them. Germline V gene data show CDR1 as LNHDA and CDR2 as SQIVND (reference sequence). The CDR3 spans 18 residues. The CDR3 sequence: CASSIDGSQYSGANVLTF. The CDR3 DNA is TGTGCCAGTAGTATAGATGGTTCGCAGTACTCTGGGGCCAACGTCCTGACTTTC.

J is TRBJ2-6 and V is TRBV6-5; D is unresolved. V was trimmed by 7 bases and J by 0 bases, leaving 10 bases between them. Looked up from germline, CDR1 is MNHEY and CDR2 is SVGAGI. This CDR3 is 15 amino acids long. The CDR3 here is CASTFRRSGANVLTF. In DNA, the CDR3 is TGTGCCAGCACCTTCAGGCGCTCTGGGGCCAACGTCCTGACTTTC.

Only one count was recorded for this clone. This chain uses TRBV5-1 with TRBJ2-3, with D uncertain. The CDR3 has 16 amino acids. V shed 0 bases and J shed 4 bases, with 15 bases lying between them. CDR1 and CDR2 from the germline V gene are SGHRS and YFSETQ. The DNA for the CDR3 is TGCGCCAGCAGCTTGGATCCGGCTCGCGGTTCAGATACGCAGTATTTT. Translated, it gives CASSLDPARGSDTQYF.

The J gene is TRBJ2-3, the V gene TRBV7-8, with 9 bases lining up with TRBD1. The CDR3 runs to 14 residues. The germline gives CDR1 SGHVS, CDR2 FQNEAQ. After removal of 6 bases from V and 6 bases from J, the junction contained 7 bases not matched to a gene. The CDR3 loop reads CASRAGTGIDTQYF. The CDR3 nucleotides read TGTGCCAGCAGGGCCGGGACAGGGATCGATACGCAGTATTTT.

The chain links TRBV6-6 to TRBJ2-7; tentatively, D is TRBD2 (5 bases). Per the germline V gene, CDR1 is MNHNY and CDR2 is SVGAGI (reference sequence). This CDR3 is 15 amino acids long. V dropped 10 bases and J dropped 2 bases, with 21 bases sitting between them. This CDR3 is CATALEGLGTYEQYF. CDR3 nucleotide sequence: TGTGCCACCGCACTTGAGGGCCTAGGCACCTACGAGCAGTACTTC.

The chain uses TRBV7-9 and TRBJ2-6; perhaps TRBD1 as D (5 bases). Germline V gene data show CDR1 as SEHNR and CDR2 as FQNEAQ (reference sequence). Trimming stripped 2 bases from V and 0 bases from J, with 17 bases between. This CDR3 contains 19 residues. CDR3 amino acids: CASSLRPGQGYSGANVLTF. CDR3 DNA sequence: TGTGCCAGCAGCTTACGCCCGGGCCAGGGTTACTCTGGGGCCAACGTCCTGACTTTC.

The rearrangement links TRBV9 to TRBJ2-3; 7 bases agree with TRBD2. The V gene's germline CDR1 is SGDLS and CDR2 YYNGEE. The CDR3 runs to 15 residues. V lost 2 bases and J lost 0; bases outside the gene matches: 3. CDR3 sequence (DNA): TGTGCCAGCAGCGTCGCTAGCGGAAGCACAGATACGCAGTATTTT. It codes for CASSVASGSTDTQYF.

This clone has a handful of counts. The chain recombines TRBV2 with TRBJ1-4; no definite D call. The CDR3 is made up of 15 amino acids. The germline gives CDR1 SNHLY, CDR2 FYNNEI. V lost 0 bases and J 5 bases, leaving 10 bases between the germline ends. The CDR3 is CASSEAGLPNEKLFF. CDR3 coding DNA: TGTGCCAGCAGTGAAGCTGGGCTTCCGAATGAAAAACTGTTTTTT.

The V call is TRBV10-3, the J call TRBJ2-5; the D is unclear. CDR1 and CDR2 (germline): ENHRY, SYGVKD. V was shortened by 3 bases and J by 1 base, with 6 bases between the two germline ends. This CDR3 is 13 amino acids long. The CDR3 region is CAISEASQETQYF. CDR3 coding DNA: TGTGCCATCAGTGAAGCGTCCCAAGAGACCCAGTACTTC.

J is TRBJ2-7 and V is TRBV13; no reliable D call. Per the germline V gene, CDR1 is PRHDT and CDR2 is FYEKMQ (reference sequence). V dropped 2 bases and J dropped 3 bases, with 8 bases sitting between them. The CDR3 extends over 13 amino acids. The CDR3, as DNA: TGTGCCAGCAGCTTATACGGTATCTACGAGCAGTACTTC. It encodes CASSLYGIYEQYF.

This chain links TRBV15 with TRBJ2-5; TRBD1 might be the D (5 bases). The J call could be wrong; TRBJ2-7 is a better fit for the DNA end. The CDR3 loop spans 15 amino acids. Per germline, CDR1 LNHNV and CDR2 YYDKDF (reference sequence). The CDR3 DNA follows: TGTGCCACCAGCAGAGGGGGCCACGGAGCCTACGAGCAGTACTTC. It specifies CATSRGGHGAYEQYF.

The chain couples TRBV11-2 to TRBJ2-7; the D gene is possibly TRBD1 (6 bases). V dropped 5 bases and J dropped 3 bases, with 14 bases sitting between them. This CDR3 has 14 residues. Germline assignment: CDR1 SGHAT and CDR2 FQNNGV. In DNA, the CDR3 is TGTGCCAGCAGCCCTTTGGGGGCACTCTACGAGCAGTACTTC. The encoded protein is CASSPLGALYEQYF. Full variable domain (outside the CDR3, taken from reference TRBV11-2 and TRBJ2-7): EAGVAQSPRYKIIEKRQSVAFWCNPISGHATLYWYQQILGQGPKLLIQFQNNGVVDDSQLPKDRFSAERLKGVDSTLKIQPAKLEDSAVYLCASSPLGALYEQYFGPGTRLTVT.

The gene calls are TRBV6-5 and TRBJ2-7; D is perhaps TRBD2 (5 bases). This CDR3 is built from 14 residues. Germline assignment: CDR1 MNHEY and CDR2 SVGAGI. V was trimmed by 0 bases and J by 1 base, leaving 7 bases between them. The CDR3, as DNA: TGTGCCAGCAGTTACTCGCTAGCATCCTACGAGCAGTACTTC. Encoded protein: CASSYSLASYEQYF.

V is TRBV28 and J is TRBJ1-2; 11 bases line up with TRBD1. This CDR3 comprises 15 residues. The germline CDR1 and CDR2 sequences are MDHEN and SYDVKM. J was trimmed by 6 bases and V by 5 bases; bases with no gene match: 8. The CDR3 DNA is TGTGCCAGCAGTGAACTCGGACAGGGGGCACATGGCTACACCTTC. It encodes CASSELGQGAHGYTF.